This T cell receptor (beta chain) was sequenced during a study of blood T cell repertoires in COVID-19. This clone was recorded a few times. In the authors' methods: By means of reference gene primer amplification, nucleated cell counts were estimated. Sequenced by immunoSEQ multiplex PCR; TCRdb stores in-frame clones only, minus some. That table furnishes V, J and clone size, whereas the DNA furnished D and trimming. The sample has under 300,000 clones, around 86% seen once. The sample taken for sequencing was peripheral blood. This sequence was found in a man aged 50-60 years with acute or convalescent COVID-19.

The CDR3 here is CASSFQGNYGYTF. Written as DNA, the CDR3 is TGTGCCAGCAGCTTCCAGGGCAACTATGGCTACACCTTC. The gene calls are TRBV5-6 and TRBJ1-2; tentative D call: TRBD1 (5 bases). Trimming stripped 2 bases from V and 2 bases from J, with 7 bases between. CDR3 size: 13 residues. Germline V gives CDR1 SGHDT, CDR2 YYEEEE. Variable domain in full (rest from reference TRBV5-6 and TRBJ1-2): DAGVTQSPTHLIKTRGQQVTLRCSPKSGHDTVSWYQQALGQGPQFIFQYYEEEERQRGNFPDRFSGHQFPNYSSELNVNALLLGDSALYLCASSFQGNYGYTFGSGTRLTVV.